A single sample is the source of the 14 T cell receptor beta chains below, sequenced in a study of technical replicates of blood from a handful of donors. Generated by immunoSEQ multiplex PCR, the TCRdb table keeps only in-frame clones and is missing some. The sample shows 13,000 or so clones, 90% to 95% of them seen only once. Material for sequencing was PBMCs. The receptors originated from a human donor in good health.

This clone has more than one count but fewer than ten. V gene TRBV6-5 combines with J gene TRBJ1-1; perhaps TRBD1 as D (5 bases). CDR3 size: 13 residues. CDR1 is MNHEY and CDR2 is SVGAGI in the germline V gene. The V end lost 2 bases, the J end lost 11 bases, and 15 bases lay between the germline ends. Here the CDR3 reads CASSYTEAGPAFF. Here the CDR3 DNA reads TGTGCCAGCAGTTACACAGAGGCGGGGCCCGCTTTCTTT.

This clone was recorded once. This chain joins TRBV29-1 and TRBJ2-1, with TRBD2 identical over 11 bases. Germline CDR1 is SQVTM and CDR2 is ANQGSEA. The V and J ends lost 6 bases and 6 bases, in that order; junction bases with no gene match: 10. This CDR3 spans 15 amino acids. The CDR3 nucleotides read TGCAGCGTCGCCAGGCGGCTAGCGGGAGGCAATGAGCAGTTCTTC. Translation: CSVARRLAGGNEQFF.

J is TRBJ1-2 and V is TRBV19; weak D call: TRBD1 (6 bases). The V end was cut by 8 bases, the J end by 8 bases, with 18 bases between. The CDR3 is 13 residues long. Germline V gene data show CDR1 as LNHDA and CDR2 as SQIVND (reference sequence). The CDR3 here is CASLDRTTWGYTF. CDR3 in DNA: TGTGCCAGTCTAGACAGGACGACGTGGGGCTACACCTTC.

The J gene is TRBJ2-5, the V gene TRBV7-2; TRBD1 aligns across 7 bases. Trimming took 5 bases from V and 4 from J; bases not matched to a gene: 7. This CDR3 has 14 residues. CDR1 SGHTA and CDR2 FQGNSA come from the germline V gene. The chain's CDR3 is CASSLGTARETQYF. CDR3 coding DNA: TGTGCCAGCAGCCTCGGGACAGCTAGAGAGACCCAGTACTTC.

The V and J genes are TRBV6-5 and TRBJ1-3; tentative D call: TRBD1 (6 bases). This CDR3 region has 14 residues. Germline CDR1 reads MNHEY; CDR2 reads SVGAGI. V lost 6 bases to trimming and J lost 2 bases, with 11 bases between them. The CDR3 is CASRARDTGNTIYF. In DNA, the CDR3 is TGTGCCAGCAGGGCCCGGGACACTGGAAACACCATATATTTT.

J is TRBJ2-5 and V is TRBV6-1, with D unresolved. The CDR3 is 10 residues long. V lost 2 bases and J 10 bases, leaving 5 bases between the germline ends. Looked up from germline, CDR1 is MNHNS and CDR2 is SASEGT. As DNA, the CDR3 is TGTGCCAGCAGTGAAAACATCCAGTACTTC. This codes for CASSENIQYF.

This clone occurred once. The CDR3 protein is CASSGSTTDTQYF. The DNA of the CDR3 is TGTGCCAGCAGTGGCAGTACCACAGATACGCAGTATTTT. The rearrangement joins TRBV2 to TRBJ2-3, with no clear D. The CDR3 is made up of 13 amino acids. Trimming removed 4 bases from V and 2 bases from J, with 7 bases in between. Germline V gives CDR1 SNHLY, CDR2 FYNNEI.

The chain uses TRBV27 and TRBJ1-2; TRBD1 agrees at 7 bases. CDR1 and CDR2 (germline): MNHEY, SMNVEV (reference sequence). This CDR3 has 15 amino acids. The V gene end was trimmed by 8 bases and the J gene end by 0 bases; junction bases not matched to a gene: 9. This CDR3 is CASSDRPSANYGYTF. CDR3 sequence (DNA): TGTGCCAGCTCGGACAGGCCATCCGCTAACTATGGCTACACCTTC.

The J gene is TRBJ2-2, the V gene TRBV5-1; D is ambiguous. The CDR3 runs 14 residues. Germline CDR1 reads SGHRS; CDR2 reads YFSETQ. Trimming cost V 0 bases and J 4 bases, with 7 bases left between them. The CDR3 DNA sequence: TGCGCCAGCAGCTTGGTTGAGGTCACCGGGGAGCTGTTTTTT. This codes for CASSLVEVTGELFF.

The chain uses TRBV5-4 and TRBJ2-7, with 8 nucleotides matching TRBD2. Trimming at V came to 4 bases and at J to 2 bases, leaving 20 bases not matched to a gene. There are 19 residues in the CDR3. In germline, CDR1 is SGHNT, CDR2 YYREEE (reference sequence). The CDR3, as DNA: TGTGCCAGCAGCGGCTCCAGGAACCCGACTAGCGCGATGACCTACGAGCAGTACTTC. It encodes CASSGSRNPTSAMTYEQYF.

This chain joins TRBV5-1 and TRBJ2-1; TRBD2 might be the D (5 bases). CDR3 size: 13 residues. CDR1 is SGHRS and CDR2 is YFSETQ in the germline V gene. Trimming removed 3 bases at V and 10 bases at J, with 14 bases between. CDR3 bases: TGCGCCAGCAGCTCCGGGGTTTGGGAGGAGCAGTTCTTC. Translated, it gives CASSSGVWEEQFF.

The V gene is TRBV28, the J gene TRBJ2-3; TRBD1 is a possible D gene (6 bases). With 5 bases removed from V and 9 bases from J, the gap between germline ends came to 15 bases. Germline values: CDR1 MDHEN, CDR2 SYDVKM. This CDR3 region has 13 residues. CDR3 sequence reads: CASSPTGIETQYF. The CDR3 DNA follows: TGTGCCAGCAGTCCCACAGGGATCGAAACGCAGTATTTT.

This sequence joins TRBV7-6 and TRBJ2-1; 7 bases agree with TRBD1. Germline CDR1 SGHVS, CDR2 FNYEAQ. After removal of 4 bases from V and 3 bases from J, the junction contained 12 bases not matched to a gene. The length of the CDR3 is 17 residues. In DNA, the CDR3 is TGTGCCAGCAGCTCTCGCCCGACAGGGACCTTCTACAATGAGCAGTTCTTC. Protein product: CASSSRPTGTFYNEQFF.

The chain joins TRBV2 to TRBJ2-5; 8 bases match TRBD2. From germline, CDR1 is SNHLY and CDR2 FYNNEI. V lost 11 bases to trimming and J lost 2 bases; unmatched junction nucleotides: 4. The CDR3 length is 12 residues. CDR3 residues: CAGGTSQETQYF. CDR3 DNA sequence: TGTGCCGGGGGGACTAGTCAAGAGACCCAGTACTTC.